Following are 30 T cell receptor beta chains from one sample sequenced in a study of naive and memory T cell subsets (dated by TCRdb to between 2016 and 2019). Explained via the paper, the treatment or condition label denotes: skin biopsy from PPD injection site in Mantoux-positive individual. A robust, sensitive protocol for the amplification, sequencing and analysis of TCRs was described in the study, in which 3' ligation of a UMI-containing oligonucleotide to TCR cDNA was used. Library generation was performed with UMI-ligation and nested PCR. The sample was run on an Illumina MiSeq. The ligated cDNA was amplified in four rounds of PCR with nested alpha and beta constant region primers together with the SP2 primer. TCRdb reprocessing: public reads trimmed at Q25 with fastp, clones called with MiXCR, in-frame beta chains kept. Every CDR3 protein is listed once, alongside the most common genes and DNA of its rows. For this sample there are 20,000 to 25,000 distinct CDR3 sequences; about 6.4% appear just once. The biggest ten clones account for roughly 6.1% of the sample.

Sample: skin, taken from a tuberculin skin test site. Receptors originate from an adult in good health.

Many counts were recorded for this clonotype. The chain is built from TRBV6-1 and TRBJ2-1, with 9 bases fitting TRBD2. V lost 8 bases to trimming and J lost 8 bases; unmatched junction nucleotides: 10. Germline CDR1 reads MNHNS; CDR2 reads SASEGT. The CDR3 runs 14 residues. In nucleotides, the CDR3 is TGTGCCAGCGCCCAGCGGGAGGAGGCGGATGAGCAGTTCTTC. This translates into CASAQREEADEQFF.

This clonotype was detected many times. The rearrangement links TRBV6-2 or TRBV6-3 to TRBJ2-1; D assignment may be TRBD1 or TRBD2 (6 bases each). This CDR3 contains 13 residues. Germline CDR1 MNHEY, CDR2 SVGEGT. The V and J ends lost 0 bases and 8 bases respectively, with 8 bases between them. Here the CDR3 DNA reads TGTGCCAGCAGTTACTCGAGGGGGGATGAGCAGTTCTTC. Its protein product is CASSYSRGDEQFF.

This clonotype has only a few counts. CDR3 sequence reads: CSVEGGEQQYF. The CDR3 DNA reads as TGCAGCGTCGAGGGTGGGGAGCAACAGTACTTC. The gene calls are TRBV29-1 and TRBJ2-7, with D possibly being TRBD2 (5 bases). Trimming took off 6 bases at V and 10 bases at J, with 16 bases between the two ends. Germline V gene sequence: CDR1 SQVTM, CDR2 ANQGSEA. CDR3 length: 11 amino acids.

This clonotype appeared many times. The V and J genes are TRBV11-1 and TRBJ2-5; the D is unclear. CDR1 and CDR2 (germline): SGHAT, FQDESV (reference sequence). V lost 4 bases to trimming and J lost 7 bases, with 10 bases between them. This CDR3 spans 12 amino acids. CDR3 sequence reads: CASSSTTWTQYF. The CDR3 DNA follows: TGTGCCAGCAGCTCCACCACTTGGACCCAGTACTTC. Variable domain in full (rest from reference TRBV11-1 and TRBJ2-5): EAEVAQSPRYKITEKSQAVAFWCDPISGHATLYWYRQILGQGPELLVQFQDESVVDDSQLPKDRFSAERLKGVDSTLKIQPAELGDSAMYLCASSSTTWTQYFGPGTRLLVL.

This clonotype has at least ten counts. The chain links TRBV20-1 to TRBJ2-3; TRBD2 is a possible D gene (5 bases). The V gene lost 7 bases and the J gene lost 1 base, with 9 bases spanning the gap. The V gene's germline CDR1 is DFQATT and CDR2 SNEGSKA (reference sequence). The CDR3 loop spans 12 amino acids. CDR3 in amino acids: CSERAGTDTQYF. The DNA for the CDR3 is TGCAGTGAGAGGGCGGGCACAGATACGCAGTATTTT.

This clonotype was detected ten times or more. This chain uses TRBV10-3 with TRBJ2-2; 10 bases line up with TRBD2. Per the germline V gene, CDR1 is ENHRY and CDR2 is SYGVKD. This CDR3 is 14 amino acids long. The ends lost 8 bases at V and 7 bases at J; junction bases unmatched: 7. As DNA, the CDR3 is TGTGCCATCGGCCTAGCGGGAGAGGTCGGGGAGCTGTTTTTT. Its protein product is CAIGLAGEVGELFF.

This clonotype was found many times. The V and J genes are TRBV7-3 and TRBJ1-1; D gene uncertain. The germline CDR1 and CDR2 sequences are SGHTA and FQGTGA. The CDR3 covers 14 residues. V was pared by 2 bases and J by 4 bases, with 11 bases between. CDR3 sequence: CASSLGSSGTEAFF. The CDR3 DNA follows: TGTGCCAGCAGCTTAGGATCTTCGGGCACTGAAGCTTTCTTT.

This clonotype was observed a handful of times. This rearrangement joins TRBV19 to TRBJ2-7, with a tentative D call TRBD2 (6 bases). The CDR3 sequence is 14 residues long. In germline, CDR1 is LNHDA, CDR2 SQIVND (reference sequence). The V gene lost 5 bases and the J gene lost 4 bases, with 15 bases spanning the gap. The CDR3 DNA follows: TGTGCCAGTAGTCCTGGGTATGGGACTTACGAGCAGTACTTC. Amino acids: CASSPGYGTYEQYF.

The genes are TRBV14 and TRBJ2-3; D ambiguous. The germline gives CDR1 SGHDN, CDR2 FVKESK. The CDR3 has 18 amino acids. V was shortened by 0 bases and J by 3 bases, with 19 bases between the two germline ends. The chain's CDR3 is CASSQDTLVGPSTDTQYF. The CDR3 DNA is TGTGCCAGCAGCCAAGATACTCTAGTAGGCCCGTCAACAGATACGCAGTATTTT.

This clonotype was seen repeatedly, ten times or more. The chain links TRBV6-5 to TRBJ2-7, with TRBD2 matching over 7 bases. The V segment lost 2 bases and the J segment 5 bases; nucleotides outside the gene matches: 6. The CDR3 is made up of 14 amino acids. The germline V gene has CDR1 MNHEY and CDR2 SVGAGI. The CDR3 DNA is TGTGCCAGCAGTTACGAGACTAGCAGTAACGAGCAGTACTTC. Translation gives CASSYETSSNEQYF.

This clonotype was counted at least ten times. The genes are TRBV5-1 and TRBJ2-2, with D perhaps TRBD2 (5 bases). With 2 bases removed from V and 4 bases from J, the gap between germline ends came to 6 bases. Germline V gene sequence: CDR1 SGHRS, CDR2 YFSETQ. The CDR3 extends over 13 amino acids. DNA of the CDR3: TGCGCCAGCAGCTTCCGGGGCACCGGGGAGCTGTTTTTT. Its protein product is CASSFRGTGELFF. Using reference TRBV5-1 and TRBJ2-2 for the parts outside the CDR3, the full variable domain is KAGVTQTPRYLIKTRGQQVTLSCSPISGHRSVSWYQQTPGQGLQFLFEYFSETQRNKGNFPGRFSGRQFSNSRSEMNVSTLELGDSALYLCASSFRGTGELFFGEGSRLTVL.

This clonotype occurred a few times. The chain joins TRBV6-1 to TRBJ1-5; possibly TRBD1 for D (6 bases). Looked up from germline, CDR1 is MNHNS and CDR2 is SASEGT. V shed 5 bases and J shed 2 bases, with 16 bases lying between them. The CDR3 runs 16 residues. CDR3 protein: CASSTQGVEGNQPQHF. The CDR3 coding sequence is TGTGCCAGCAGTACACAGGGTGTAGAGGGCAATCAGCCCCAGCATTTT.

This chain connects TRBV20-1 to TRBJ2-1, with no clear D. The CDR3 extends over 13 amino acids. Between the trimmed V and J ends, which lost 0 bases and 9 bases, there was a span of 12 bases. The germline CDR1 and CDR2 sequences are DFQATT and SNEGSKA (reference sequence). This CDR3 reads CSARDPHTIEQFF. The CDR3 nucleotides read TGCAGTGCTAGAGATCCCCATACTATTGAGCAGTTCTTC.

This clonotype was observed a few times. The genes are TRBV5-4 and TRBJ2-3; D remains unclear. The CDR3 extends over 12 amino acids. CDR1 is SGHNT, CDR2 YYREEE, per germline (reference sequence). V shed 1 base and J shed 4 bases, with 4 bases lying between them. This CDR3 reads CASSLSSDTQYF. The CDR3 nucleotides read TGTGCCAGCAGCTTGAGTTCAGATACGCAGTATTTT.

Many counts were recorded for this clonotype. The chain links TRBV27 to TRBJ2-7; 7 bases line up with TRBD2. Germline V gives CDR1 MNHEY, CDR2 SMNVEV (reference sequence). The CDR3 contains 15 residues. V was pared by 5 bases and J by 2 bases, with 9 bases of the junction left unmatched. The CDR3 DNA reads TGTGCCAGCAGTGCCCCTGGCGGGAGAGCCTACGAGCAGTACTTC. Protein: CASSAPGGRAYEQYF.

This clonotype was observed a few times. V gene TRBV20-1 combines with J gene TRBJ2-1; TRBD2 matches at 10 bases. The CDR3 consists of 16 residues. Germline V gene data show CDR1 as DFQATT and CDR2 as SNEGSKA (reference sequence). J lost 0 bases, V lost 6 bases, and 8 bases had no gene match. The CDR3 loop is CSARLAGANSYNEQFF. For the CDR3, the DNA is TGCAGTGCAAGGCTAGCGGGGGCTAACTCCTACAATGAGCAGTTCTTC.

The chain uses TRBV11-1 and TRBJ1-1, with a tentative D call TRBD1 (5 bases). This CDR3 is built from 13 residues. Germline V gene data show CDR1 as SGHAT and CDR2 as FQDESV (reference sequence). V was clipped by 3 bases and J by 5 bases, with 10 bases between them. The CDR3 loop reads CASSFGGGTEAFF. The CDR3 nucleotides read TGTGCCAGCAGCTTCGGGGGGGGTACTGAAGCTTTCTTT.

This clonotype was observed at least ten times. The CDR3: CSAPYGTGAYGYTF. CDR3 in DNA: TGCAGTGCTCCCTACGGGACAGGGGCCTATGGCTACACCTTC. This sequence joins TRBV20-1 and TRBJ1-2; the match to TRBD1 covers 10 bases. The CDR3 loop spans 14 amino acids. V shed 5 bases and J 4 bases; nucleotides not matched to a gene: 7. Germline CDR1 and CDR2: DFQATT and SNEGSKA (reference sequence).

This clonotype was picked up many times. The rearrangement joins TRBV29-1 to TRBJ1-4; D is unclear. Trimming took off 5 bases at V and 7 bases at J, with 5 bases between the two ends. Germline-derived CDR1 and CDR2 are SQVTM and ANQGSEA. CDR3 length: 10 residues. The CDR3 bases are TGCAGCGTTCTGTCTGAAAAACTGTTTTTT. As protein: CSVLSEKLFF. Complete variable domain (other parts from reference TRBV29-1 and TRBJ1-4): SAVISQKPSRDICQRGTSLTIQCQVDSQVTMMFWYRQQPGQSLTLIATANQGSEATYESGFVIDKFPISRPNLTFSTLTVSNMSPEDSSIYLCSVLSEKLFFGSGTQLSVL.

This clonotype was observed a few times. This rearrangement joins TRBV4-3 to TRBJ1-4; possibly TRBD1 for D (5 bases). The CDR3 contains 18 residues. Germline loops: CDR1 LGHNA, CDR2 YSLEER. Trimming cost V 4 bases and J 5 bases, with 23 bases left between them. The CDR3 protein is CASSPISSPGTENEKLFF. The CDR3 DNA reads TGCGCCAGCAGCCCGATCTCTTCCCCCGGGACGGAGAATGAAAAACTGTTTTTT.

In its sample, this clonotype was seen many times. DNA for the CDR3: TGCGCCAGCAGCCAAGGCGCGCGCTCTGGGGCCAACGTCCTGACTTTC. Its protein product is CASSQGARSGANVLTF. The chain carries TRBV4-3 and TRBJ2-6; D is ambiguous. The CDR3 consists of 16 residues. Per the germline V gene, CDR1 is LGHNA and CDR2 is YSLEER. With 1 base removed from V and 0 bases from J, the gap between germline ends came to 7 bases.

Within the sample, this clonotype is medium-sized. CDR3 protein: CASTRWDSANYGYTF. The CDR3 DNA follows: TGTGCCAGCACTCGGTGGGACAGTGCGAACTATGGCTACACCTTC. This chain links TRBV6-2 or TRBV6-3 with TRBJ1-2; 7 nucleotides agree with TRBD1. The V gene's germline CDR1 is MNHEY and CDR2 SVGEGT. After removal of 7 bases from V and 2 bases from J, the junction contained 10 bases not matched to a gene. This CDR3 has 15 amino acids.

A few counts support this clonotype. This chain links TRBV28 with TRBJ1-6, with D possibly being TRBD1 (6 bases). Germline assignment: CDR1 MDHEN and CDR2 SYDVKM. The CDR3 extends over 15 amino acids. The germline V and J ends were trimmed by 4 bases and 3 bases, with 10 bases remaining between them. This CDR3 is CASSSAGHYNSPLHF. In DNA form, the CDR3 reads TGTGCCAGCAGTTCAGCGGGACACTATAATTCACCCCTCCACTTT.

The chain couples TRBV7-3 to TRBJ2-1, with TRBD2 matching over 9 bases. Per the germline V gene, CDR1 is SGHTA and CDR2 is FQGTGA. V lost 0 bases to trimming and J lost 2 bases; unmatched junction nucleotides: 5. The CDR3 length is 17 residues. DNA for the CDR3: TGTGCCAGCAGCTTAACTAGCGGGAGTGCCCCCTACAATGAGCAGTTCTTC. This translates into CASSLTSGSAPYNEQFF.

V gene TRBV20-1 combines with J gene TRBJ1-2, with D maybe TRBD1 (6 bases). Trimming shortened V by 0 bases and J by 7 bases, and 6 bases separated the two germline ends. Germline assignment: CDR1 DFQATT and CDR2 SNEGSKA (reference sequence). The length of the CDR3 is 11 residues. The CDR3: CSARDRGGYTF. As DNA, the CDR3 is TGCAGTGCTAGAGACAGGGGTGGCTACACCTTC.

Many counts were recorded for this clonotype. The gene calls are TRBV20-1 and TRBJ2-3; D is perhaps TRBD2 (6 bases). This CDR3 spans 17 amino acids. Germline V gene sequence: CDR1 DFQATT, CDR2 SNEGSKA (reference sequence). The germline V and J ends were trimmed by 6 bases and 2 bases, with 24 bases remaining between them. The CDR3: CSATEAGSLLATDTQYF. The CDR3 DNA sequence: TGCAGTGCCACCGAGGCCGGGAGCCTTTTAGCCACAGATACGCAGTATTTT.

The sample holds many counts of this clonotype. The rearrangement uses TRBV20-1 and TRBJ1-6; no clear D. Trimming left V 1 base short and J 8 bases short, with 12 bases between. Germline CDR1 and CDR2: DFQATT and SNEGSKA (reference sequence). The CDR3 runs 14 residues. CDR3 bases: TGCAGTGCTAGAGGCCTGAACGTGGATTCACCCCTCCACTTT. Translating gives CSARGLNVDSPLHF.

Relative to its sample, this clonotype is medium-sized (0.01 to 0.1%). V is TRBV5-1 and J is TRBJ2-5; a possible D gene is TRBD1 (6 bases). The germline V gene encodes CDR1 SGHRS and CDR2 YFSETQ. The V and J ends lost 2 bases and 1 base respectively, with 9 bases between them. This CDR3 comprises 14 residues. The CDR3 coding sequence is TGCGCCAGCAGCTTCGGACAGCTCCAAGAGACCCAGTACTTC. It specifies CASSFGQLQETQYF.

This clonotype was counted between two and nine times. The chain employs TRBV2 and TRBJ2-6, with D perhaps TRBD1 or TRBD2 (5 bases each). V was cut by 10 bases and J by 10 bases, with 17 bases left in between. This CDR3 has 13 residues. Germline assignment: CDR1 SNHLY and CDR2 FYNNEI. The DNA for the CDR3 is TGTGCCACTTCAGGGAGCCAAGTAAACGTCCTGACTTTC. It yields the protein CATSGSQVNVLTF.

This clonotype was observed many times. This chain uses TRBV5-1 with TRBJ2-1; 14 nucleotides agree with TRBD2. Looked up from germline, CDR1 is SGHRS and CDR2 is YFSETQ. The ends lost 6 bases at V and 8 bases at J; junction bases unmatched: 13. The CDR3 totals 17 residues. CDR3 DNA sequence: TGCGCCAGCACCCCAAGACTAGCGGGAGGGCCGGGGGATGAGCAGTTCTTC. It encodes CASTPRLAGGPGDEQFF.